This TCR beta chain stems from a study of early T cells in non-severe SARS-CoV-2 infection. Across the whole study: Sequencing of bulk RNA from unsorted whole blood was done, without chain pairing. Study-wide results and caveats: Matching against VDJdb likely underestimated virus-specific expansions, favoring anti-spike CD8.

Individual cDNA molecules received unique molecular identifiers. TCRdb processed the 5' RACE reads anew with MiXCR; each CDR3 protein has one entry. The sample lists roughly 50,000 distinct CDR3 sequences; 7.5% to 9.5% were seen once. This CDR3 has 12 residues. Trimming took 7 bases from V and 11 from J; bases not matched to a gene: 13. CDR1 is DFQATT, CDR2 SNEGSKA, per germline (reference sequence). About this clonotype: Its antigen is still unknown.

The TCR comes from an adult who was a healthcare worker with PCR-confirmed SARS-CoV-2 infection or an uninfected control (not recorded which). The chain joins TRBV20-1 to TRBJ1-2, with 7 bases that match TRBD1. What was sequenced was whole blood. The CDR3 here is CSVFDREPNYTF. CDR3 in DNA: TGCAGTGTCTTTGACAGGGAGCCCAATTACACCTTC.